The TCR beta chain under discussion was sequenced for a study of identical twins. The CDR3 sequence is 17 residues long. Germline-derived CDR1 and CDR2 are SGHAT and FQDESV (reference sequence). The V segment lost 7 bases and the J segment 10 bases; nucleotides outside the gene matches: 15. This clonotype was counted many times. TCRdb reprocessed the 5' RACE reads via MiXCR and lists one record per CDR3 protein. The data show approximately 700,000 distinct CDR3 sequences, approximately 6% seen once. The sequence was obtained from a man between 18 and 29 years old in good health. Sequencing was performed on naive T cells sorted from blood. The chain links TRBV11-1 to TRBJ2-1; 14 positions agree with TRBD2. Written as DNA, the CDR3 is TGTGCCAGCACCCCTCCGGGACTAGCGGGAGTTGTAAGCGAGCAGTTCTTC. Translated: CASTPPGLAGVVSEQFF.